This T cell receptor (beta chain) stems from a study of cytomegalovirus exposure and HLA in healthy donors (dated by TCRdb to about 2017). Broadly, across the study: In an earlier analysis of some 610 of the donors, about 270 Gb of sequence data and approximately 120 million unique TCR beta sequences from 150 million to 200 million T cells were reported. Using immunosequencing, the study profiled T cell repertoires from 500 to 800 subjects and related those repertoires to cytomegalovirus serostatus. All discovery cohort repertoires had been generated on a single sequencing platform. Five DR-DQ haplotypes were treated as single units for association and clustering because of strong linkage in the cohort. An early release that covered fewer than 750 HLA-typed donors contained approximately 300 gigabases of sequencing data and 70 million to 100 million unique TCR sequences. The study was designed to test whether signatures of past pathogen exposure could be identified by cataloging public T cell receptors. Genome-wide SNP genotypes for about 60% of the roughly 670 donors were used in a later genetic analysis, which treated that subset as a discovery cohort. High-throughput TCR immunosequencing, statistical association of individual TCRs with disease status, and machine learning were combined to predict cytomegalovirus infection status. Across around 400 genotyped donors of the cohort, an average of about 250,000 unique TCR beta nucleotide sequences per donor were sequenced, and roughly 20% of those sequences were non-productive. Typing coverage varied by locus: about 620-640 donors for A, B, C, DRB1 and DQB1; around 560 for DQA1; some 610 for DPA1; about 450 for DPB1. The genetic ancestry cluster associated with self-reported Caucasian donors included about 81% of the approximately 400 genotyped donors. To study patterns of TCR occurrence, a later analysis re-analyzed previously published TCR beta repertoires from hundreds of donors and added high-resolution HLA genotyping. An earlier analysis of some 500 of the donors applied high-throughput TCR beta sequencing to assess whether each TCR beta V gene segment acted as functional or pseudogenic. Donor age, sex, ethnicity and CMV serostatus were compiled alongside the repertoire data. Besides the first cohort of around 670 subjects, a separate validation cohort made up of 120 or so different subjects was used. Rather than using new phenotypic data, the later analysis identified candidate immune exposures from TCR beta sequences and from how often those sequences occurred across donors. HLA typing covered class I and class II loci at four-digit resolution.

With regard to this clone: Its antigen remains unidentified. No much larger clone exists at a distance of one base, and base qualities are not known.

Study-wide findings and limitations: In a later analysis, HLA-associated TCR beta chains showed more clonal expansion and lower generation probabilities than non-associated chains that were equally common. Because HLA typing was unavailable for some donors at each locus, only the typed subset was used in association tests. The study listed approximately 150 TCR beta chains as associated with cytomegalovirus. In a later analysis, most CMV-associated TCR beta chains were found to appear HLA-restricted, with HLA associations seemingly driven largely by CMV exposure. Most TCR sequences were seen in very few donors, while some public TCRs were found in many individuals. Several of the top co-occurrence clusters appeared to be linked to parvovirus B19, influenza, CMV and Epstein-Barr virus, according to a later analysis. A group of highly shared sequence variants was considered likely to be a technical artifact of the sequencing pipeline. According to a later genetic analysis, donors in an Asian-associated ancestry cluster had fewer N-insertions in productive TCRs than the approximately 630-donor mean. An association between a missense DCLRE1C variant and V-gene and J-gene trimming of TCR beta chains was found in a later genetic analysis and replicated in an independent cohort. CMV serostatus was the only immune exposure information available for the cohort. A later analysis associated 15,000 to 20,000 TCR beta sequences with specific HLA alleles at a false discovery rate of 0.05. The classifier was reported to diagnose cytomegalovirus status with high specificity and sensitivity in both the original cohort and the validation cohort. In this cohort, only TCR beta chains were sequenced, and detectable features were limited by the absence of alpha or paired-chain data. A further reported finding was that TCR beta sequences accurately predicted the HLA-A and HLA-B alleles for most subjects in the first cohort. The authors suggested that the approach could potentially be generalized to other disease states and immunological phenotypes. In an earlier analysis of some 500 of the donors, most TCR beta V segments were observed in productive rearrangements about 90% or about 30% of the time, broadly matching IMGT annotations. Roughly uniform sequencing depth across donors was assumed in presence/absence analyses, although this assumption may not hold. In vitro tests confirmed that a few of the cytomegalovirus-associated TCR beta chains recognize cytomegalovirus antigens. In a later analysis, the rate of TCR association differed among HLA loci, with DRB1 alleles having the most associated TCRs and HLA-C alleles having the fewest. Because the 87-base-pair reads could not distinguish some IMGT-functional V segments, including TRBV6-2 and TRBV6-3, those segments were excluded. The earlier analysis of a few hundred of the donors excluded some 15 rarely observed V segments, including chromosome 9 orphons, because counts were too low. Assigning TCR associations to individual alleles was difficult when HLA alleles, especially DR and DQ, strongly co-occurred. Linkage disequilibrium might explain the correlated functional status among segregating V segments, but an unknown experimental factor could not be excluded.

The cohort comprised some 700 healthy bone marrow donors. Cohort members were all nominally healthy when sampled, although unrecorded immune exposures were likely present. The donor was CMV seropositive and was included in the group of about 290 seropositive cohort members. A peripheral blood sample was collected from each donor, and TCR beta sequencing was performed on peripheral blood mononuclear cells. Genomic DNA was extracted from the blood cell samples with the Qiagen DNeasy Blood Extraction Kit. The library was prepared using the immunoSEQ multiplex PCR assay. The multiplex PCR relied on a mix of 60 forward primers for TCR Vbeta segments and 13 reverse primers for TCR Jbeta segments. A multiplex PCR assay on genomic DNA amplified the CDR3 region of rearranged TCR beta genes. The amplified TCR beta libraries were sequenced on the Illumina HiSeq System as 87-base-pair reads. The authors processed their data as follows. A later analysis tallied around 87 million unique TCR beta chains across the 666 repertoires, and some 10 million of those chains were shared by two or more donors. A nearest-neighbor algorithm error-corrected the raw reads and collapsed the reads into unique sequences, merging closely related sequences to remove PCR and sequencing errors. V, D and J gene segments were assigned by aligning CDR3 sequences to IMGT reference sequences. For a sequence to be retained, at least a six-nucleotide match to both a V gene segment and a J gene segment was required. Rearrangements were classified as productive when the CDR3 lacked stop codons and remained in frame with V and J, and all other rearrangements were classified as non-productive. Following IMGT convention, CDR3 was defined as the stretch from the second conserved V-encoded cysteine up to the conserved J-encoded phenylalanine. Sequences without an unambiguous match to a single V gene segment were excluded from the earlier analysis of several hundred of the donors. An earlier analysis of 450 to 650 of the donors called V segments functional above 56.7% productive rearrangements and segregating when the between-donor standard deviation exceeded 5%. A statistical classification framework was developed to diagnose cytomegalovirus status using the catalog of TCR beta chain sequences. A later analysis assigned V and J genes by comparing TCR nucleotide sequences with IMGT/GENE-DB human TR gene sequences. Using the TCRdist pipeline, a later analysis assigned CDR3 sequences along with most-parsimonious VDJ recombination scenarios. A later analysis defined each TCR beta chain by its CDR3 amino acid sequence plus V-gene family, and excluded reads lacking a unique V-gene family. To address suspected cross-contamination and a sequencing artifact, a later analysis removed a few hundred highly shared, low-generation-probability nucleotide sequences. In a later analysis, a clonal expansion index for each public chain was calculated from normalized within-repertoire ranks of inferred template counts. In a later analysis, generation probabilities were computed with a VDJ recombination model fitted to out-of-frame rearrangements, and the resulting probabilities were checked against IGoR. Hypergeometric tests were used in a later analysis to score TCR-TCR, TCR-HLA and TCR-CMV co-occurrence, with a repertoire-size bias correction applied to the TCR pairs. False discovery rates were estimated in a later analysis by permuting HLA or CMV assignments 20 times. A later analysis grouped co-occurring TCRs with DBSCAN, adding TCRdist sequence similarity when clustering within HLA-allele-positive subsets. Repertoires with fewer than 30,000 or more than 120,000 public chains, plus five repertoires with anomalous nucleotide sharing, were excluded from co-occurrence clustering. As stored in TCRdb, this immuneACCESS dataset retains in-frame rearrangements with V and J assigned. A fraction of the clones does not appear; measured against another copy, unresolved V genes explain less than half of the discrepancy, and the remainder lacks a known reason. The V and J calls and clone size were taken over from that table, and D and trimming were inferred from the DNA. The sample table shows about 34,000 clones, and 82% are seen once. The ten largest clonotypes hold 10% of the sample.

The germline V gene (reference sequence) provides CDR1 LNHDA and CDR2 SQIVND. The cysteine opens and the phenylalanine closes a CDR3 of 16 amino acids. Of the read, only the CDR3 DNA is kept; its 48 bases are in frame from base 1. Trimmed from V: 6 bases; trimmed from J: 8 bases; junction bases lacking a gene match: 11. This receptor was identified in a young woman in good health and CMV-seropositive. The rearranged segments are TRBV19 and TRBJ2-1, with 12 bases matching TRBD1. Material for sequencing was PBMCs. CDR3 region: CASSKQPGQGADEQFF. DNA sequence: TGTGCCAGTAGCAAGCAACCGGGACAGGGGGCGGATGAGCAGTTCTTC.